The T cell receptor beta chain under discussion was sequenced for a study of T cells in tuberculosis. The protocol was immunoSEQ multiplex PCR, while the TCRdb copy is restricted to in-frame clones and leaves out a portion. The table records 55,000 to 65,000 clones, approximately 81% of them present only once. Cells were sorted from thawed PBMC rested overnight and stained with GMM-loaded CD1B tetramer, viability dye and anti-CD3. The lipid loaded on the CD1B tetramers was C32 glucose monomycolate from Rhodococcus equi. This sequence was found in an adult woman with latent tuberculosis. The sequencing sample was made of CD1b-GMM tetramer-negative cells sorted from PBMCs.

This chain's CDR3 is CASYGTGEGYTF. In DNA, the CDR3 is TGCGCCAGCTATGGGACAGGGGAAGGCTACACCTTC. The gene calls are TRBV5-1 and TRBJ1-2; 10 bases fit TRBD1. The CDR3 is 12 amino acids. V was clipped by 7 bases and J by 8 bases; unmatched bases: 5. Germline V gene lookup returns CDR1 SGHRS and CDR2 YFSETQ. Drawing the rest from reference TRBV5-1 and TRBJ1-2, the complete variable domain is KAGVTQTPRYLIKTRGQQVTLSCSPISGHRSVSWYQQTPGQGLQFLFEYFSETQRNKGNFPGRFSGRQFSNSRSEMNVSTLELGDSALYLCASYGTGEGYTFGSGTRLTVV.